This T cell receptor beta chain came from a study of T-cell memory formation after mild COVID-19 (dated by TCRdb to about 2021). Study-wide context: TCR sequence clusters from the two donors were largely donor specific. The cohort was made up of two young adult volunteers, one female and one male, who were previously healthy. Longitudinal TCRalpha and TCRbeta repertoire sequencing tracked T-cell clones expanding and contracting after mild COVID-19 in a couple of donors.

Summary of the overall study and its limitations: Contracting CD4+ clones turned up mainly in the CM and EM memory subsets, whereas EMRA was where CD8+ clones were enriched. From day 15 to 85, contracting clones showed balanced CD4/CD8 phenotypes, whereas a second wave of clones that expanded from day 15 to 37 leaned towards CD4+. SARS-CoV-2 specificity was not confirmed for the second-wave clones peaking on day 37. Some responding clones were found in pre-infection memory, which suggests that pre-existing cross-reactive memory T cells took part in the SARS-CoV-2 response. Only two mild cases were covered by the study, and larger cohorts that include severe cases with pre-infection samples were considered necessary.

The germline V gene yields LGHNA for CDR1 and YSLEER for CDR2. Including the terminal cysteine and phenylalanine, the CDR3 comprises 18 residues. Only the CDR3 DNA is retained, 54 bases long and in frame from the first base. The germline V and J ends show losses of 0 bases and 7 bases respectively, and no gene match explains 13 bases of the junction. This sample was sequenced with an Illumina NovaSeq 6000. Using 5'RACE with constant-segment primers, TCRalpha and TCRbeta cDNA libraries were constructed, with sample barcodes and unique molecular identifiers added in the process. RNA was extracted from every sample with Trizol reagent. Amplification of the libraries took two PCR steps, and the second step added a second sample barcode plus Illumina TruSeq adapters. The libraries were sequenced on an Illumina NovaSeq using 2 x 150 bp paired-end reads. As for the original processing: The reads were demultiplexed and collapsed into UMI-guided consensus sequences using migec v1.2.7. Using mixcr v2.1.11, the UMI consensuses were aligned to TRA and TRB V and J templates and assembled into clonotypes. A clonotype was counted as expanded or contracted only if both edgeR and NoisET called the change significant, with noise models trained on biological replicates. For edgeR calls, a false discovery rate-adjusted p below 0.01 and a log2 fold-change threshold of 1 were applied. As an exploratory analysis of dynamics, max-normalized trajectories of the 1000 most abundant clonotypes were examined with PCA combined with hierarchical clustering. Separately sequenced CD4+ and CD8+ repertoires were used to assign the CD4 or CD8 phenotype of responding clones. TCRdb reran the public reads through fastp at Q25 and MiXCR, keeping productive beta chains. Each CDR3 protein gets just one entry, which takes the most common genes and DNA from the rows behind it. TCRdb's processing, not the study's, gives the V and J calls here. For this sample the table gives around 310,000 distinct CDR3 sequences, of which around an eighth were detected only once. The top ten constitute about 21% of the sample.

Ficoll-Paque density gradient centrifugation was the method used to isolate PBMCs. This clonotype occurred a few times. Its recognized antigen is unknown. No much larger clonotype is one base removed from it; base qualities were not supplied. The TCR comes from a man aged 18 to 29 who had mild COVID-19 (a few samples of this study predate the infection). The sample titles of this study are shuffled in the database, so cell type and time point are left out; the donor was told from shared clones. The sequence is built from TRBV4-3 and TRBJ2-3; TRBD2 lines up with 10 middle nucleotides. Sample: PBMCs or a T cell subset sorted from them (not recorded which). In nucleotide form, the sequence is TGCGCCAGCAGCCAAGACTCCTCCCTAGCGGGGGTAGGGAATACGCAGTATTTT. Protein translation: CASSQDSSLAGVGNTQYF.